This T cell receptor beta chain was found in a study of shared clonotypes between healthy human individuals. Whole-study findings and limits: Large sequencing depth failed to make sorted-subset sequencing complete, rarefaction showed. The authors expected sequencing depth to affect clonotype sharing among donors.

CD4+ cells underwent separation, giving CD45RA+ naive and CD45RA-negative memory subsets. Libraries were prepared by immunoSEQ multiplex PCR; TCRdb keeps only in-frame clonotypes and omits some of them. This sample has about 180,000 clones, with 85% to 95% found just once. With 2 bases clipped from V and 5 bases from J, the junction kept 4 bases outside the gene matches. The germline V gene has CDR1 SGHTA and CDR2 FQGTGA. The CDR3 has 14 amino acids. Turning to this clone: The target antigen is unknown.

The chain combines TRBV7-3 with TRBJ2-5; 8 nucleotides line up with TRBD2. This TCR was sampled from a woman aged 30 to 39 in good health. Sequencing used naive CD4+ T cells sorted from blood. Subset reported: CD45RA+ positively selected. This chain's CDR3 is CASSLWSSGETQYF. The DNA for the CDR3 is TGTGCCAGCAGCTTATGGTCTAGCGGGGAGACCCAGTACTTC.